This paragraph covers one T cell receptor (beta chain) sequence. The antigen it binds to is not known. No per-base quality is available; no much larger clone lies one base away. Trimming at the junction amounts to 1 base on V and 0 bases on J, and the germline ends lie 11 bases apart. The CDR3, cysteine through phenylalanine, is 16 amino acids long. The read is trimmed to its CDR3 DNA, 48 bases read in frame from base 1. CDR1 and CDR2, looked up from the germline V gene (reference sequence), are LGHDT and YNNKEL. The immunoSEQ Assay, a bias-controlled multiplex PCR, was used to amplify TCRbeta CDR3 regions from genomic DNA. On the authors' methods: The number of nucleated cells in each sample was estimated from the amplification of reference gene primers within the assay. To quantify the absolute abundance of each unique TCRbeta CDR3 rearrangement, sequence reads were collapsed and filtered. Productive Simpson clonality was computed per sample as the square root of Simpson's diversity index over productive rearrangements. TCRdb holds this immuneACCESS table with in-frame rearrangements only. Some clones are missing; in checked studies, unresolved V genes explain under half, and the rest has no known cause. V and J calls and clone size are copied from that table; D and trimming were computed from the DNA. For this sample there are a few hundred thousand clones; around 89% appear just once. 1.2% of the sample comes from the top ten.

The data stem from a study of blood T cell repertoires in COVID-19 (dated by TCRdb to about 2020). For the wider study: Samples covering the acute and convalescent phases of COVID-19 were provided by collaborators in the United States, Italy and Spain. The material from the prospective study consisted of cDNA or gDNA derived from T cells, B-cell-depleted T cells, or PBMCs. Deeply sampled blood TCRbeta repertoires from subjects exposed to, actively infected with, or recovered from COVID-19 were included in the dataset. The repertoires were released in a freely available public database meant as a resource for research on the immune response to SARS-CoV-2. The samples were drawn from two sources: the first 160 participants of the ongoing ImmuneRACE study, and 1,000 to 1,500 subjects contributed by 6 global collaborators. Sample metadata almost always included a de-identified subject ID, COVID-19 status, age in years and sex. Where available, HLA class I and class II types were obtained from metadata supplied by the sample provider rather than from assay-based typing. Study-level results and caveats: Clinical and demographic metadata were provided uncurated, with the amount varying by source and participant.

Enrolling through a virtual design, the prospective study's participants ranged in age from about 18 to 89 years and lived across roughly 23 United States geographic areas. In the prospective study, cohorts were assigned on the basis of participant-reported clinical history obtained from a screening survey and a study questionnaire. Recovered participants in ImmuneRACE Cohort 3 were defined by two consecutive negative NP/OP PCR tests, clearance by a healthcare professional, or resolution of symptoms. Mobile phlebotomists in the prospective study collected whole blood, serum and a nasopharyngeal or oropharyngeal swab from every participant. Additional blood draws and questionnaires over an approximately 2-month period could optionally be provided by prospective study participants. Before DNA extraction, prospective study blood samples were shipped either frozen or at room temperature.

Sample: PBMCs or T cells enriched from blood (not recorded which). This receptor was identified in a man aged 25 to 45 who had recovered from COVID-19. The rearranged chain carries TRBV3-1 (or the pseudogene TRBV3-2) and TRBJ2-3; a weak D assignment points to TRBD2 (6 bases agree). The CDR3 protein sequence reads: CASSQVEGVSTDTQYF. The DNA sequence reads TGTGCCAGCAGCCAAGTGGAGGGAGTGAGCACAGATACGCAGTATTTT.